This is a list of T cell receptor beta chains from one sample in a study of graft-versus-host responses after intestinal transplantation. Libraries were prepared by immunoSEQ multiplex PCR; TCRdb keeps only in-frame clonotypes and omits some of them. The table shows about 45,000 clones, with roughly 91% occurring only once. Sequences were derived from PBMCs, sampled 524 days after transplant. Receptor source: a human patient who received an intestinal transplant, so some T cells may come from the graft donor. CDR3s include the opening cysteine and the closing phenylalanine or tryptophan. Fields, in order: CDR3 length, V gene, D gene, clone size, J gene, CDR3 protein, CDR3 DNA. A D gene is named only where the DNA matches it firmly. A clone size is listed for some rows: how often the clone was seen (once, few, many), or a class if it is expanded.

length: 14
V: TRBV5-1
D: TRBD1
size: NA
J: TRBJ2-3
CDR3: CASSLTGATDTQYF
DNA: TGCGCCAGCAGCTTGACAGGGGCCACAGATACGCAGTATTTT

length: 15
V: TRBV28
D: NA
size: NA
J: TRBJ2-7
CDR3: CASSYNPIGSYEQYF
DNA: TGTGCCAGCAGTTACAACCCCATCGGCTCCTACGAGCAGTACTTC

length: 14
V: TRBV28
D: NA
size: NA
J: TRBJ2-7
CDR3: CAIDLGSGAYEQYF
DNA: TGTGCCATAGACCTGGGATCGGGGGCCTACGAGCAGTACTTC

length: 16
V: TRBV13
D: NA
size: NA
J: TRBJ2-7
CDR3: CASSPRGRGGPYEQYF
DNA: TGTGCCAGCAGCCCCCGGGGGCGCGGGGGACCATACGAGCAGTACTTC

length: 12
V: TRBV7-8
D: NA
size: NA
J: TRBJ2-7
CDR3: CASSLVSSEQYF
DNA: TGTGCCAGCAGCTTAGTAAGTTCGGAGCAGTACTTC

length: 14
V: TRBV19
D: TRBD1
size: NA
J: TRBJ2-7
CDR3: CASALRDSPYEQYF
DNA: TGTGCCAGTGCCCTCCGGGACAGTCCCTACGAGCAGTACTTC

length: 13
V: TRBV30
D: NA
size: NA
J: TRBJ1-1
CDR3: CAEGRRENTEAFF
DNA: TGTGCAGAGGGTCGGCGGGAGAACACTGAAGCTTTCTTT

length: 17
V: TRBV28
D: TRBD2
size: NA
J: TRBJ2-3
CDR3: CASSPIRTSGSTDTQYF
DNA: TGTGCCAGCAGCCCTATCCGGACTAGCGGGAGCACAGATACGCAGTATTTT

length: 16
V: TRBV27
D: TRBD2
size: once
J: TRBJ2-1
CDR3: CASSLSFTSGYNEQFF
DNA: TGTGCCAGCAGTTTATCGTTTACTAGCGGGTACAATGAGCAGTTCTTC

length: 14
V: TRBV4-2
D: TRBD1
size: NA
J: TRBJ2-7
CDR3: CASSQTQQGYEQYF
DNA: TGTGCCAGCAGCCAAACCCAACAGGGGTACGAGCAGTACTTC

length: 14
V: TRBV5-4
D: NA
size: NA
J: TRBJ1-1
CDR3: CASSLGGVNTEAFF
DNA: TGTGCCAGCAGCTTGGGGGGAGTGAACACTGAAGCTTTCTTT

length: 12
V: TRBV5-1
D: NA
size: NA
J: TRBJ2-5
CDR3: CASSLGQETQYF
DNA: TGCGCCAGCAGCTTGGGCCAAGAGACCCAGTACTTC

length: 13
V: TRBV9
D: NA
size: NA
J: TRBJ2-1
CDR3: CASSGTQNNEQFF
DNA: TGTGCCAGCAGCGGTACTCAAAACAATGAGCAGTTCTTC

length: 14
V: TRBV9
D: TRBD2
size: NA
J: TRBJ2-2
CDR3: CASSFIAGTGELFF
DNA: TGTGCCAGCAGCTTTATAGCGGGCACCGGGGAGCTGTTTTTT

length: 19
V: TRBV15
D: TRBD1
size: NA
J: TRBJ2-7
CDR3: CATSRDPLGGQGAFGEQYF
DNA: TGTGCCACCAGCAGAGATCCCCTTGGCGGACAGGGGGCATTTGGCGAGCAGTACTTC

length: 16
V: TRBV4-3
D: TRBD2
size: NA
J: TRBJ2-7
CDR3: CASSPAGLAGAYEQYF
DNA: TGCGCCAGCAGCCCCGCAGGACTAGCGGGAGCCTACGAGCAGTACTTC

length: 16
V: TRBV6-5
D: NA
size: NA
J: TRBJ1-6
CDR3: CASSYGGSSYNSPLHF
DNA: TGTGCCAGCAGTTACGGGGGGAGCTCCTATAATTCACCCCTCCACTTT

length: 15
V: TRBV21-1
D: NA
size: NA
J: TRBJ2-5
CDR3: CASSWDRGGQETQYF
DNA: TGTGCCAGCAGCTGGGACAGGGGAGGGCAAGAGACCCAGTACTTC

length: 17
V: TRBV4-3
D: NA
size: NA
J: TRBJ2-2
CDR3: CASSQDQEQGRTGELFF
DNA: TGCGCCAGCAGCCAAGATCAGGAGCAGGGTAGGACCGGGGAGCTGTTTTTT